The T cell receptor beta chain under discussion was sequenced for a study of shared clonotypes between healthy human individuals. Broader study findings: A generally larger estimated richness was seen in naive subsets than in memory subsets.

V lost 0 bases, J lost 2 bases, and 6 bases lay in between. Germline V gene data show CDR1 as GTSNPN and CDR2 as SVGIG (reference sequence). The CDR3 has 13 residues. A note on this clone: Its antigen is still unknown.

Assay: immunoSEQ multiplex PCR; the TCRdb copy retains only in-frame clones and omits some. This table holds about 1.1 million clones, roughly 74% found once. Donors were Caucasian adults residing in Nashville, Tennessee, USA. The chain links TRBV30 to TRBJ2-3; no clear D gene. The source is a man in his late teens or twenties in good health. Some clones in this sample may be carry-over from other donors' samples. Material for sequencing was memory CD4+ T cells from PBMCs. Documented subset: CD45RA-negative fraction. The CDR3 reads CAWSVYITDTQYF. In nucleotides, the CDR3 is TGTGCCTGGAGTGTATACATCACAGATACGCAGTATTTT.